This record looks at one T cell receptor (beta chain) sequence and its context. The germline gives CDR1 SGHAT, CDR2 FQNNGV. Germline trimming cut 3 bases from V and 5 bases from J; bases unmatched to any gene: 11. The CDR3 runs 16 residues. The data are from a study of blood T cell repertoires in COVID-19. Sequenced by immunoSEQ multiplex PCR; TCRdb stores in-frame clones only, minus some. Found here are 110,000 to 150,000 clones, about 86% of them singletons; the top ten hold approximately 1.5%. The V and J genes are TRBV11-2 and TRBJ2-3; 7 bases are shared with TRBD2. The clonotype originates from a woman aged 60 to 75 with acute or convalescent COVID-19. The sample consisted of peripheral blood. CDR3 sequence reads: CASSFPGLGGVDTQYF. The DNA for the CDR3 is TGTGCCAGCAGCTTCCCTGGACTAGGAGGAGTAGATACGCAGTATTTT.